This TCR beta chain derives from a study of cytomegalovirus exposure and HLA in healthy donors (dated by TCRdb to the late 2010s). Notes on the research overall: In an earlier analysis of around 540 of the donors, 276 Gb of sequence data and 95 million to 130 million unique TCR beta sequences from roughly 200 million T cells were reported. An early release covering more than 500 HLA-typed donors comprised around 300 gigabases of sequencing data and approximately 80 million unique TCR sequences. Among the approximately 430 genotyped donors, 75% to 90% belonged to the genetic ancestry cluster associated with self-reported Caucasian donors. The study aimed to test whether cataloging public T cell receptors could reveal signatures of past pathogen exposure. The study profiled the T cell repertoires of fewer than 850 subjects by immunosequencing and related them to cytomegalovirus serostatus. In addition to the first cohort of 666 subjects, a separate validation cohort of 120 different subjects was used. To predict cytomegalovirus infection status, the study brought together high-throughput TCR immunosequencing, statistical association of individual TCRs with disease status, and machine learning. A later analysis re-analyzed previously published TCR beta repertoires from hundreds of donors and added high-resolution HLA genotyping to study TCR occurrence patterns. In the later analysis, no new phenotypic data were used to find candidate immune exposures; instead, reliance was placed on TCR beta sequences and their occurrence across donors. To decide whether each TCR beta V gene segment behaved as functional or pseudogenic, an earlier analysis of 587 of the donors relied on high-throughput TCR beta sequencing. Donor age, sex, ethnicity and CMV serostatus were compiled alongside the repertoire data. A later genetic analysis used genome-wide SNP genotypes for about three fifths of the roughly 700 donors, treating that subset as a discovery cohort. All discovery cohort repertoires had been generated using a single sequencing platform. Class I and class II HLA loci were covered by the typing at four-digit resolution. Typing coverage varied by locus: roughly 620-630 donors for A, B, C, DRB1 and DQB1; some 520 for DQA1; approximately 570 for DPA1; roughly 450 for DPB1. A handful of DR-DQ haplotypes were handled as single units for association and clustering because linkage in the cohort was strong. Across approximately 400 genotyped donors of the cohort, an average of approximately 240,000 unique TCR beta nucleotide sequences per donor were sequenced, and roughly 17% of those sequences were non-productive.

Looking up the germline V gene yields CDR1 SGHRS and CDR2 YFSETQ. V loses 4 bases at its end and J loses 10 bases; junction bases beyond the gene matches: 6. The CDR3 goes from the cysteine to the phenylalanine over 14 residues. Only the CDR3 region is kept as DNA, spanning 42 bases read in frame from base 1. In total, more than 500 healthy bone marrow donors made up the cohort. At the time of sampling, all cohort members were nominally healthy, though unrecorded immune exposures were likely present. The donor tested CMV seropositive, placing the donor among the 310 or so seropositive members of the cohort. Each donor provided a peripheral blood sample, and peripheral blood mononuclear cells were used for TCR beta sequencing. Genomic DNA was extracted from the blood cell samples with the Qiagen DNeasy Blood Extraction Kit. This clone was detected only a few times. Its target antigen remains unknown. No much larger clonotype is one base removed from it; base qualities were not supplied.

What the study reported, not specific to this receptor: Compared with equally common non-associated chains, HLA-associated TCR beta chains in a later analysis were more clonally expanded and had lower generation probabilities. Because the 87-base-pair reads could not distinguish some IMGT-functional V segments, including TRBV6-2 and TRBV6-3, those segments were excluded. Across donors, most TCR sequences were observed very rarely, whereas some public TCRs were present in many individuals. When HLA alleles, especially DR and DQ, strongly co-occurred, attributing TCR associations to individual alleles was difficult. Linkage disequilibrium might explain the correlated functional status among segregating V segments, but an unknown experimental factor could not be ruled out. A later analysis associated 15,000 to 20,000 TCR beta sequences with specific HLA alleles at a false discovery rate of 0.05. The earlier analysis of about 600 of the donors excluded 15 to 20 rarely observed V segments, including chromosome 9 orphons, because counts were too low. In the study, 150 to 200 TCR beta chains were listed as associated with cytomegalovirus. A few of the identified cytomegalovirus-associated TCR beta chains were confirmed in vitro to be specific for cytomegalovirus antigens. A later genetic analysis reported fewer N-insertions in productive TCRs among donors in an Asian-associated ancestry cluster than the roughly 700-donor mean. An association between a missense DCLRE1C variant and V-gene and J-gene trimming of TCR beta chains was found in a later genetic analysis and replicated in an independent cohort. The authors suggested that the approach could potentially be generalized to other disease states and immunological phenotypes. A cluster of highly shared sequence variants was judged likely to be a technical artifact of the sequencing pipeline. HLA typing was unavailable for some donors at each locus, so association tests used only the typed subset. A later analysis reported that several top co-occurrence clusters appeared linked to parvovirus B19, influenza, CMV and Epstein-Barr virus. The classifier was reported to diagnose cytomegalovirus status with high specificity and sensitivity in both the original cohort and the validation cohort. CMV serostatus was the only immune exposure information available for the cohort. A further reported finding was that TCR beta sequences accurately predicted the HLA-A and HLA-B alleles for most subjects in the first cohort. The cohort was sequenced for TCR beta chains only, and without alpha or paired-chain data the features that could be detected were limited. A later analysis found that most CMV-associated TCR beta chains appeared HLA-restricted, with HLA associations seemingly driven largely by CMV exposure. In a later analysis, the rate of TCR association differed among HLA loci, with DRB1 alleles having the most associated TCRs and HLA-C alleles having the fewest. Sequencing depth was assumed to be roughly uniform across donors in the presence/absence analyses, though that assumption may not hold. Broadly in line with IMGT annotations, most TCR beta V segments showed up in productive rearrangements about 87% or about 30% of the time in an earlier analysis of several hundred of the donors.

The library was made by the immunoSEQ multiplex PCR assay. A mixture of 60 forward primers for TCR Vbeta segments and 13 reverse primers for TCR Jbeta segments was used in the multiplex PCR. The CDR3 region of rearranged TCR beta genes was amplified from genomic DNA by a multiplex PCR assay. The amplified TCR beta libraries were sequenced on the Illumina HiSeq System as 87-base-pair reads. The paper's processing steps were these. A later analysis tallied tens of millions of unique TCR beta chains across the 640 or so repertoires, and some 12 million of those chains were shared by two or more donors. Raw reads were error-corrected and collapsed into unique sequences with a nearest-neighbor algorithm that merged closely related sequences to remove PCR and sequencing errors. CDR3 sequences were aligned to IMGT reference sequences to assign V, D and J gene segments. For a sequence to be retained, a match of at least six nucleotides was required to both a V gene segment and a J gene segment. A rearrangement was called productive if the CDR3 had no stop codons and remained in frame with V and J, and every other rearrangement was called non-productive. CDR3 was defined according to IMGT convention as the region running from the second conserved V-encoded cysteine to the conserved J-encoded phenylalanine. Sequences without an unambiguous match to a single V gene segment were excluded from the earlier analysis of several hundred of the donors. In an earlier analysis of approximately 550 of the donors, V segments were called functional above 56.7% productive rearrangements and were called segregating when the between-donor standard deviation exceeded 5%. A statistical classification framework was built for diagnosing cytomegalovirus status from the catalog of TCR beta chain sequences. A later analysis assigned V and J genes by comparing TCR nucleotide sequences with IMGT/GENE-DB human TR gene sequences. A later analysis assigned CDR3 sequences and most-parsimonious VDJ recombination scenarios with the TCRdist pipeline. A later analysis defined each TCR beta chain by its CDR3 amino acid sequence plus V-gene family, and excluded reads lacking a unique V-gene family. As a way to deal with suspected cross-contamination and a sequencing artifact, a later analysis dropped more than 500 nucleotide sequences that were highly shared and had low generation probability. For each public chain, a later analysis derived a clonal expansion index from normalized ranks of inferred template counts within each repertoire. A later analysis computed generation probabilities with a VDJ recombination model fitted to out-of-frame rearrangements, and checked the results against IGoR. In a later analysis, TCR-TCR, TCR-HLA and TCR-CMV co-occurrence was scored with hypergeometric tests, and a repertoire-size bias correction was applied to TCR pairs. A later analysis estimated false discovery rates by permuting HLA or CMV assignments 20 times. In a later analysis, co-occurring TCRs were grouped using DBSCAN, and TCRdist sequence similarity was added for clustering within HLA-allele-positive subsets. For co-occurrence clustering, repertoires with fewer than 30,000 or more than 120,000 public chains were excluded, along with about five repertoires with anomalous nucleotide sharing. The table was pulled from immuneACCESS by TCRdb, which kept in-frame rearrangements only. Such tables lose some clones; where checked, under half of the loss comes from unresolved V genes, and the rest has no known cause. The DNA gave D and trimming, while V, J and clone size come from that table. This sample has approximately 110,000 clones in its table, and 73% of those were observed once. The top ten clonotypes cover about 4.4% of the sample.

The V gene is TRBV5-1 and the J gene is TRBJ1-6, with TRBD1 matching 9 junction bases. The source material was PBMCs. The source is a man between 60 and 70 years old in good health and CMV-seropositive. The CDR3: CASSIDRGSSPLHF. The DNA reads TGCGCCAGCAGCATAGACAGGGGGAGCTCACCCCTCCACTTT. Beyond the CDR3, the reference TRBV5-1 and TRBJ1-6 genes provide the residues; the full variable domain reads: KAGVTQTPRYLIKTRGQQVTLSCSPISGHRSVSWYQQTPGQGLQFLFEYFSETQRNKGNFPGRFSGRQFSNSRSEMNVSTLELGDSALYLCASSIDRGSSPLHFGNGTRLTVT.